Following are 22 T cell receptor beta chains from one sample sequenced in a study of cytomegalovirus exposure and HLA in healthy donors. PCR primers comprised 60 Vbeta and 13 Jbeta primers. Produced via immunoSEQ multiplex PCR; TCRdb's table is partial and in-frame only. The sample lists around 200,000 clones, 75% to 90% occurring once. Input material: PBMCs. Receptor source: a man aged 50 to 59 in good health and CMV-seronegative.

The V gene is TRBV5-1, the J gene TRBJ2-1; 9 bases are shared with TRBD2. The CDR3 contains 19 residues. The germline V gene has CDR1 SGHRS and CDR2 YFSETQ. J gave up 0 bases and V 4 bases, and 14 bases lay outside the gene matches. CDR3 in DNA: TGCGCCAGCAGCCGGGTTAGCGGGAGTGTACCGAGCTCCTACAATGAGCAGTTCTTC. This encodes CASSRVSGSVPSSYNEQFF.

The chain has TRBV7-2 and TRBJ2-3; D perhaps matches TRBD2 (5 bases). The CDR3 length is 15 residues. Trimming stripped 5 bases from V and 3 bases from J, with 15 bases between. CDR1 and CDR2 (germline): SGHTA, FQGNSA. The chain's CDR3 is CASSPSSRETDTQYF. DNA of the CDR3: TGTGCCAGCAGCCCTTCCTCGAGGGAGACAGATACGCAGTATTTT.

The genes are TRBV5-1 and TRBJ1-1; 8 bases match TRBD1. Per germline, CDR1 SGHRS and CDR2 YFSETQ. After removal of 1 base from V and 4 bases from J, the junction contained 6 bases not matched to a gene. This CDR3 region has 15 residues. The CDR3 reads CASSLIGQGLTEAFF. The CDR3 nucleotides read TGCGCCAGCAGCTTGATCGGACAGGGTCTCACTGAAGCTTTCTTT.

V gene TRBV4-1 combines with J gene TRBJ2-4; TRBD2 matches 9 bases. Germline trimming cut 3 bases from V and 5 bases from J; bases unmatched to any gene: 14. CDR1 is MGHRA, CDR2 YSYEKL, per germline. The CDR3 is 18 amino acids. The DNA of the CDR3 is TGCGCCAGCAGCCAGGGGGGGCAGCGGGGGGCCGTCCAAAACATTCAGTACTTC. Encoded protein: CASSQGGQRGAVQNIQYF.

For the CDR3, the DNA is TGTGCCAGTAGTATCGGACAGCCAGTGGATACGCAGTATTTT. This sequence encodes CASSIGQPVDTQYF. V is TRBV19 and J is TRBJ2-3; possible D gene TRBD1, 6 bases. From germline, CDR1 is LNHDA and CDR2 SQIVND (reference sequence). The ends were cut back, 3 bases at V and 6 bases at J, with 13 bases in the middle. This CDR3 region has 14 residues.

The rearrangement links TRBV7-9 to TRBJ1-4; possible D gene TRBD1, 5 bases. Germline V gene lookup returns CDR1 SEHNR and CDR2 FQNEAQ (reference sequence). V lost 5 bases, J lost 4 bases, and 11 bases lay in between. The CDR3 has 14 residues. CDR3 in amino acids: CASSVGHINEKLFF. CDR3 coding DNA: TGTGCCAGCAGCGTCGGACACATTAATGAAAAACTGTTTTTT.

V usage is TRBV7-9 and J usage is TRBJ2-5; D is uncertain. The CDR3 length is 13 residues. Germline CDR1 SEHNR, CDR2 FQNEAQ (reference sequence). The V gene lost 8 bases and the J gene lost 4 bases, with 14 bases spanning the gap. The CDR3 protein is CASSLEPLETQYF. The CDR3 DNA is TGTGCCAGCTCACTGGAGCCGTTAGAGACCCAGTACTTC.

The genes are TRBV6-6 and TRBJ2-5; tentative D call: TRBD1 (6 bases). Germline loops: CDR1 MNHNY, CDR2 SVGAGI (reference sequence). V lost 5 bases and J 1 base, leaving 11 bases between the germline ends. This CDR3 has 14 residues. In DNA form, the CDR3 reads TGTGCCAGCAGTCCCCACAGGGTCCAAGAGACCCAGTACTTC. Its protein product is CASSPHRVQETQYF.

The chain joins TRBV18 to TRBJ1-6; D gene uncertain. Trimming pared 0 bases from V and 4 bases from J, leaving 7 bases between. Germline assignment: CDR1 KGHSH and CDR2 LQKENI. The CDR3 is 15 residues long. CDR3 in amino acids: CASSPPRSYNSPLHF. The CDR3 DNA sequence: TGTGCCAGCTCACCACCGCGGAGTTATAATTCACCCCTCCACTTT.

The rearrangement uses TRBV19 and TRBJ2-2, with 9 bases that match TRBD1. Germline CDR1 is LNHDA and CDR2 is SQIVND (reference sequence). Trimming at V came to 6 bases and at J to 4 bases, leaving 9 bases not matched to a gene. This CDR3 comprises 16 residues. The CDR3, as DNA: TGTGCCAGTAGGGGGGCCCGGGACAGGGTCACCGGGGAGCTGTTTTTT. It translates to CASRGARDRVTGELFF.

V usage is TRBV5-1 and J usage is TRBJ1-2; 7 positions agree with TRBD1. The CDR3 has 18 residues. Germline CDR1 reads SGHRS; CDR2 reads YFSETQ. Germline trimming cut 2 bases from V and 0 bases from J; bases unmatched to any gene: 13. The CDR3 DNA reads TGCGCCAGCAGCTTAAATCCAGGGGGTCAGGGGCCTAACTATGGCTACACCTTC. Encoded protein: CASSLNPGGQGPNYGYTF.

CDR3 coding DNA: TGTGCCTCCAGAATGGGGGCAGGATACGGGGAGCAGTACTTC. It codes for CASRMGAGYGEQYF. V is TRBV6-4 and J is TRBJ2-7, with a weak D call TRBD1 (6 bases). The CDR3 covers 14 residues. Deletions cut 11 bases from V and 7 bases from J, with 24 bases between. Germline V CDR1 and CDR2: MRHNA, SNTAGT.

V usage is TRBV11-3 and J usage is TRBJ2-2; D unclear. V lost 5 bases, J lost 2 bases, and 6 bases lay in between. The CDR3 runs to 13 residues. Germline loops: CDR1 SGHNT, CDR2 YENEEA. CDR3 in DNA: TGTGCCAGCAGCGTTAGAAACACCGGGGAGCTGTTTTTT. It codes for CASSVRNTGELFF.

DNA of the CDR3: TGCGCCAGCAGCCAAGATCGGACAGGCACTGGAAACACCATATATTTT. Translated, it gives CASSQDRTGTGNTIYF. V gene TRBV4-3 combines with J gene TRBJ1-3; TRBD1 aligns across 7 bases. Germline values: CDR1 LGHNA, CDR2 YSLEER. The CDR3 spans 16 residues. The J segment lost 2 bases and the V segment lost 0 bases, leaving 4 bases of the junction unmatched.

V is TRBV18 and J is TRBJ2-1, with a possible D match to TRBD1 (5 bases). Germline CDR1 reads KGHSH; CDR2 reads LQKENI. V dropped 0 bases and J dropped 7 bases, with 16 bases sitting between them. The CDR3 runs 16 residues. The CDR3 nucleotides read TGTGCCAGCTCACCACCGCAACAGGCGACCGGGAATGAGCAGTTCTTC. The encoded protein is CASSPPQQATGNEQFF.

This chain links TRBV6-5 with TRBJ2-7; 8 nucleotides align to TRBD1. The CDR3 length is 15 residues. Germline CDR1 is MNHEY and CDR2 is SVGAGI. After removal of 0 bases from V and 7 bases from J, the junction contained 8 bases not matched to a gene. The DNA of the CDR3 is TGTGCCAGCAGTTACTCAATGACAGGGGTGTGGGAGCAGTACTTC. It is translated as CASSYSMTGVWEQYF.

As concerns this clone: This sample also contains other DNA sequences that code for the same CDR3. V gene TRBV9 combines with J gene TRBJ2-2; D ambiguous. CDR3 length equals 13 residues. V lost 0 bases and J 5 bases, leaving 5 bases between the germline ends. The germline V gene has CDR1 SGDLS and CDR2 YYNGEE. CDR3 residues: CASSVDLTGELFF. The CDR3 DNA is TGTGCCAGCAGCGTAGATCTTACCGGGGAGCTGTTTTTT.

The chain is built from TRBV5-1 and TRBJ1-2; possibly TRBD1 for D (5 bases). Per the germline V gene, CDR1 is SGHRS and CDR2 is YFSETQ. Trimming shortened V by 3 bases and J by 7 bases, and 22 bases separated the two germline ends. The CDR3 contains 16 residues. The DNA for the CDR3 is TGCGCCAGCAGCTCGGACACGGGTCCATCCTATGGTGGCTACACCTTC. Translated: CASSSDTGPSYGGYTF.

This rearrangement joins TRBV5-1 to TRBJ2-1; 12 positions agree with TRBD2. The V gene end was trimmed by 0 bases and the J gene end by 6 bases; junction bases not matched to a gene: 4. The CDR3 consists of 16 residues. Looked up from germline, CDR1 is SGHRS and CDR2 is YFSETQ. CDR3 nucleotides: TGCGCCAGCAGCTTGGGGACTAGCGGGGATACCAATGAGCAGTTCTTC. It specifies CASSLGTSGDTNEQFF. Variable domain in full (rest from reference TRBV5-1 and TRBJ2-1): KAGVTQTPRYLIKTRGQQVTLSCSPISGHRSVSWYQQTPGQGLQFLFEYFSETQRNKGNFPGRFSGRQFSNSRSEMNVSTLELGDSALYLCASSLGTSGDTNEQFFGPGTRLTVL.

This clone was detected a few times. The chain uses TRBV19 and TRBJ1-1; 12 nucleotides match TRBD1. The V and J ends lost 7 bases and 5 bases, in that order; junction bases with no gene match: 11. The CDR3 spans 16 residues. Germline values: CDR1 LNHDA, CDR2 SQIVND (reference sequence). This CDR3 is CASTGGQGALGTEAFF. CDR3 in DNA: TGTGCCAGTACGGGGGGACAGGGGGCGTTGGGAACTGAAGCTTTCTTT.

The chain joins TRBV20-1 to TRBJ1-1; the D is unclear. V lost 7 bases to trimming and J lost 1 base, with 7 bases between them. There are 11 residues in the CDR3. Germline CDR1 reads DFQATT; CDR2 reads SNEGSKA (reference sequence). CDR3 loop: CSVSRNTEAFF. The CDR3 region has the DNA TGCAGTGTTTCCAGGAACACTGAAGCTTTCTTT.

In this sample, this clone turned up once. The CDR3 spells CASSQGVREQDTGELFF. For the CDR3, the DNA is TGCGCCAGCAGCCAAGGGGTACGGGAGCAGGACACCGGGGAGCTGTTTTTT. The genes are TRBV4-3 and TRBJ2-2; perhaps TRBD2 as D (6 bases). The CDR3 is made up of 17 amino acids. Germline CDR1 is LGHNA and CDR2 is YSLEER. V lost 1 base to trimming and J lost 3 bases, with 15 bases between them.